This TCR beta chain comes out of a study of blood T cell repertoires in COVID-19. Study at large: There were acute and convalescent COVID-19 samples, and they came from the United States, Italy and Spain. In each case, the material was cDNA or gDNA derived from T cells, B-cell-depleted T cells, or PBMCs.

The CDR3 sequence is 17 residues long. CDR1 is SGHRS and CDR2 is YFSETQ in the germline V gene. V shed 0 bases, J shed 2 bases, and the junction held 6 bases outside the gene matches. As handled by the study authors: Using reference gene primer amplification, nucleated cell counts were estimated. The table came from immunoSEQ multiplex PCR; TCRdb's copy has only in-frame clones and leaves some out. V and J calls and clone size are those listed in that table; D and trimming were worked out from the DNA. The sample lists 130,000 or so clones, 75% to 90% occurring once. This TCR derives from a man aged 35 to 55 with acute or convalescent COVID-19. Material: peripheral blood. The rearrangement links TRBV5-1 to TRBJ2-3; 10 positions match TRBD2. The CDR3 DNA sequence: TGCGCCAGCAGCTTGGGGGTAGCGGGAGGCCTCACAGATACGCAGTATTTT. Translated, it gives CASSLGVAGGLTDTQYF.